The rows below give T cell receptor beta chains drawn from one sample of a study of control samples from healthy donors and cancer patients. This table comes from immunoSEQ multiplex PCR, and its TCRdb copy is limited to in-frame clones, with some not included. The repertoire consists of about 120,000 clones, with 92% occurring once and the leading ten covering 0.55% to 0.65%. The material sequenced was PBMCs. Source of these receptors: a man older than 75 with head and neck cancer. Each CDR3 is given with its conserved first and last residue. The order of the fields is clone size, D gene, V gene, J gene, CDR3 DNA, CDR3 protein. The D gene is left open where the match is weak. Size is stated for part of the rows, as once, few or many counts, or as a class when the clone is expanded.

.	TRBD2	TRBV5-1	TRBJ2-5	TGCGCCAGCAGACCGGGGGGGCGAAGTCAAGAGACCCAGTACTTC	CASRPGGRSQETQYF
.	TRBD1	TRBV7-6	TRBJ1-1	TGTGCCAGCAGCCAAGGACAGGGACGCTTAAACACTGAAGCTTTCTTT	CASSQGQGRLNTEAFF
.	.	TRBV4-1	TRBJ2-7	TGCGCCAGCAGCCAAGGAGACATCTCCTACGAGCAGTACTTC	CASSQGDISYEQYF
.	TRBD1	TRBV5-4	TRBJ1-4	TGTGCCAGCAGCTTAGTGGGGCACAGGGGTAATGAAAAACTGTTTTTT	CASSLVGHRGNEKLFF
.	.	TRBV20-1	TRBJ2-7	TGCAGTGCTAGGGATCTAGCAGAGCAGTACTTC	CSARDLAEQYF
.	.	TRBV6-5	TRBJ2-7	TGTGCCAGCGCCGGTCCAGCCTACGAGCAGTACTTC	CASAGPAYEQYF
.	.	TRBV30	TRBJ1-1	TGTGCCTGGAACCCCACCGCGGCAGCCGCTAACACTGAAGCTTTCTTT	CAWNPTAAAANTEAFF
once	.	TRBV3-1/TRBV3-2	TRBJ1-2	TGTGCCAGCAGCCCGACCTCGCGGCGGGCATATGGCTACACCTTC	CASSPTSRRAYGYTF
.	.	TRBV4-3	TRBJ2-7	TGCGCCAGCAGCCAAGAGTGGCAGGGCTACGAGCAGTACTTC	CASSQEWQGYEQYF
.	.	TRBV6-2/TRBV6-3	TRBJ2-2	TGTGCCACCCGCCCAGGAGCCGGGGAGCTGTTTTTT	CATRPGAGELFF
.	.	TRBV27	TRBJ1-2	TGTGCCAGCAGTTGGGGCGGGGGGGGCGTCTATGGCTACACCTTC	CASSWGGGGVYGYTF
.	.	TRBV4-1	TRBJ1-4	TGCGCCAGCAGCCATCTTTCACCCAGGCGGAAAGTAATGAATGAAAAACTGTTTTTT	CASSHLSPRRKVMNEKLFF
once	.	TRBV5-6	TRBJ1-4	TGTGCCAGCAGCTTGGCCGTAGGGTACGGAGAAAAACTGTTTTTT	CASSLAVGYGEKLFF
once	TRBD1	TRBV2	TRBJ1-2	TGTGCCAGCAGTAGGACAGGGAACTATGGCTACACCTTC	CASSRTGNYGYTF
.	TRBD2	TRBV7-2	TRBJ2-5	TGTGCCAGCAGCCCCGGACTAGCGGGAGGCCAAGAGACCCAGTACTTC	CASSPGLAGGQETQYF
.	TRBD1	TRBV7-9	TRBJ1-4	TGTGCCAGCAGCGCCGGGACAGGGGTTAATGAAAAACTGTTTTTT	CASSAGTGVNEKLFF
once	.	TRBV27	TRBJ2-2	TGTGCCAGCAAGAGCTTCGGGGAGCTGTTTTTT	CASKSFGELFF
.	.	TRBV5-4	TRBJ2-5	TGTGCCAGCAGCTCAGGACAGCAAGAGACCCAGTACTTC	CASSSGQQETQYF
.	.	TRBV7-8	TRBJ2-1	TGTGCCAGCAGCCAGGGGAGGGACTACAAGTTCTTC	CASSQGRDYKFF
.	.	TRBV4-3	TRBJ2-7	TGCGCCAGCAGCCCTGGATCACAGGGAACCTACGAGCAGTACTTC	CASSPGSQGTYEQYF
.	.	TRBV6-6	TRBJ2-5	TGTGCCAGCAGTTTTGGGGAGACCCAGTACTTC	CASSFGETQYF
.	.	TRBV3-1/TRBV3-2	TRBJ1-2	TGTGCCAGCAGCAGAGACAGCTCCTCTAACTATGGCTACACCTTC	CASSRDSSSNYGYTF
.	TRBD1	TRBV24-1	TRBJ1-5	TGTGCCACCAGTGACCTTATACAGGGGGCGGAGAGCAATCAGCCCCAGCATTTT	CATSDLIQGAESNQPQHF
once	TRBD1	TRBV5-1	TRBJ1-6	TGCGCCAGCAGCTTGGGGGTACAGGGGGGCAATTCACCCCTCCACTTT	CASSLGVQGGNSPLHF
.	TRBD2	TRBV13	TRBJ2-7	TGTGCCAGCAGCTTATACACTAGCGGGGCATCCTACGAGCAGTACTTC	CASSLYTSGASYEQYF
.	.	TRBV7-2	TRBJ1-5	TGTGCCAGCAGCTCCTTTATAAATCAGCCCCAGCATTTT	CASSSFINQPQHF
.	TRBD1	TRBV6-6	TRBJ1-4	TGTGCCAGCAGTTACGGGCAGGGGGCGGAAAAACTGTTTTTT	CASSYGQGAEKLFF
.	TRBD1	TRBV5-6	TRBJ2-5	TGTGCCAGCAGCCCTCGGACAGGGATGCGAGAGACCCAGTACTTC	CASSPRTGMRETQYF
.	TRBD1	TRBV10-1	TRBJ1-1	TGCGCCAGCAGTGATGTGGGACAGTCTGAAGCTTTCTTT	CASSDVGQSEAFF
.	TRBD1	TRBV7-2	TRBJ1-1	TGTGCCAGCAGCCCAGAGGGACAGCCCTCGAACACTGAAGCTTTCTTT	CASSPEGQPSNTEAFF
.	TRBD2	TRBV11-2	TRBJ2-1	TGTGCCAGTACGCCCGGGACTAGCGGGAAAGCTCACAATGAGCAGTTCTTC	CASTPGTSGKAHNEQFF
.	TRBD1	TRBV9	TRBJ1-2	TGTGCCAGCAGCCCCGGGACAGAGAACTATGGCTACACCTTC	CASSPGTENYGYTF
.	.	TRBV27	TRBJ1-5	TGTGCCAGCAGTTTATCACCGAGGCAGCCCCAGCATTTT	CASSLSPRQPQHF
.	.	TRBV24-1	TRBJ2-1	TGTGCCACCAGTGATTTTCTAGAACGGGTTTTCACCTACAATGAGCAGTTCTTC	CATSDFLERVFTYNEQFF
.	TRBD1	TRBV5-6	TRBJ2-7	TGTGCCAGCAGCTGGGGACAGGGGGCTTACGAGCAGTACTTC	CASSWGQGAYEQYF
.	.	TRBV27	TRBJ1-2	TGTGCCAGCAGCACATCGGCTAACTATGGCTACACCTTC	CASSTSANYGYTF
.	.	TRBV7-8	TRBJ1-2	TGTGCCAGCAGCTTACCTAGGAACTATGGCTACACCTTC	CASSLPRNYGYTF
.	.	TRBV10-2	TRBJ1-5	TGCGCCAGCAGGGGATCATGGGGTCCAAGCAATCAGCCCCAGCATTTT	CASRGSWGPSNQPQHF
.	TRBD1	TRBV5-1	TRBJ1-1	TGCGCCAGCAGCTTGGGGCAGGGGGCTACGAACACTGAAGCTTTCTTT	CASSLGQGATNTEAFF
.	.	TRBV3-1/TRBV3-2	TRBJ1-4	TGTGCCAGCAGCCAAGGTGGGGGAGGGAATGAAAAACTGTTTTTT	CASSQGGGGNEKLFF
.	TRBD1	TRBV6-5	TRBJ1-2	TGTGCCAGCAGTTACAAACAGGGGGCGATAGGCTACACCTTC	CASSYKQGAIGYTF
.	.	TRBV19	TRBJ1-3	TGTGCCCACAGACGAGGGTCTGGAAACACCATATATTTT	CAHRRGSGNTIYF
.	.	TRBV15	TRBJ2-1	TGTGCCACCAGCGAGAAGCTAATTAGCTCCTACAATGAGCAGTTCTTC	CATSEKLISSYNEQFF
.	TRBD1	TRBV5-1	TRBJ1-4	TGCGCCAGCAGGCTGACAGGGGGATCACGGGAAAAACTGTTTTTT	CASRLTGGSREKLFF
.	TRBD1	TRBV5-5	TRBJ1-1	TGTGCCAGCAGCTTGGAACGACAGGGATTGAACACTGAAGCTTTCTTT	CASSLERQGLNTEAFF
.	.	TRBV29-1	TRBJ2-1	TGCAGCGTTGAGGAGGCTTACAATGAGCAGTTCTTC	CSVEEAYNEQFF
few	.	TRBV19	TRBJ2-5	TGTGCCAGTAGCCCGGGGGCGGGAAGGGGAATGGAGACCCAGTACTTC	CASSPGAGRGMETQYF
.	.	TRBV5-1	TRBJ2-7	TGCGCCAGCAGCTTGAGCCCTAATCCCGTCTACGAGCAGTACTTC	CASSLSPNPVYEQYF
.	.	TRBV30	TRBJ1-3	TGTGCCTGGAAGGGATCTGGAAACACCATATATTTT	CAWKGSGNTIYF
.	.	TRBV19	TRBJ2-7	TGTGCCAGTAGTCCCCGGGATCTCTCCTACGAGCAGTACTTC	CASSPRDLSYEQYF
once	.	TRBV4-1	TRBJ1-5	TGCGCCAGCAGCCAAGATTCACGCAATCAGCCCCAGCATTTT	CASSQDSRNQPQHF
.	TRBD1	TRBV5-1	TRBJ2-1	TGCGCCAGCAGCCTAGGGACAGGGAGCTCCTACAATGAGCAGTTCTTC	CASSLGTGSSYNEQFF
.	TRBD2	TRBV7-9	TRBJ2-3	TGTGCCAGCAGCTCTGAGTTTCTTACTAGCGGGGTGCCAGATACGCAGTATTTT	CASSSEFLTSGVPDTQYF